A selection of T cell receptor beta chains follows, all from one sample in a study of kidney transplant recipient with SARS-CoV-2 infection. MiXCR, run by TCRdb on the reads, gives a single entry per CDR3 protein. This table holds 200,000 to 300,000 distinct CDR3 sequences, 29% found once. The specimen comprised a blood sample, sampled at baseline and on roughly day 110 from a kidney transplant recipient. The receptors here all came from a young adult male patient who had COVID-19 and was a kidney transplant recipient. Some of the T cells may derive from the graft donor. Each CDR3 is given with its conserved first and last residue. Each record gives: D gene, J gene, V gene, clone size, CDR3 DNA, CDR3 protein. D genes are given only for firm matches. Size is omitted from some rows. Given values are once, few, many or a class for expanded clones.

D gene: -
J gene: TRBJ1-5
V gene: TRBV9
clone size: many
CDR3 DNA: TGTGCCAGCAGCGTAGCACCCAGCAATCAGCCCCAGCATTTT
CDR3 protein: CASSVAPSNQPQHF

D gene: -
J gene: TRBJ2-7
V gene: TRBV12-1
clone size: -
CDR3 DNA: TGTGCCAGCAGCTGGCCACCAAGGAACCTACCCTACGAGCAGTACTTC
CDR3 protein: CASSWPPRNLPYEQYF

D gene: TRBD1
J gene: TRBJ1-2
V gene: TRBV5-1
clone size: many
CDR3 DNA: TGCGCCAGCAGCACAACCCTTCCGGGACAGGATAATGGCTACACCTTC
CDR3 protein: CASSTTLPGQDNGYTF

D gene: -
J gene: TRBJ2-5
V gene: TRBV5-1
clone size: few
CDR3 DNA: TGCGCCAGCAGCTTCGCCCAAGAGACCCAGTACTTC
CDR3 protein: CASSFAQETQYF

D gene: -
J gene: TRBJ1-2
V gene: TRBV6-5
clone size: many
CDR3 DNA: TGTGCCAGCAGTTTTATAGGGGAATGTAGAAAGACCTATGGCTACACCTTC
CDR3 protein: CASSFIGECRKTYGYTF

D gene: -
J gene: TRBJ1-2
V gene: TRBV11-1
clone size: many
CDR3 DNA: TGTGCCAGCAGCTTAGTGTATAAGGCTGGAAAGACCTATGGCTACACCTTC
CDR3 protein: CASSLVYKAGKTYGYTF

D gene: -
J gene: TRBJ1-2
V gene: TRBV30
clone size: few
CDR3 DNA: TGTGCCTGGGATAGATCGCGTTATAGAAAGACCTATGGCTACACCTTC
CDR3 protein: CAWDRSRYRKTYGYTF

D gene: TRBD1
J gene: TRBJ1-6
V gene: TRBV5-1
clone size: many
CDR3 DNA: TGCGCCAGCAGCTGGACAGGGGTTACTTCACCCCTCCACTTT
CDR3 protein: CASSWTGVTSPLHF

D gene: TRBD1
J gene: TRBJ1-2
V gene: TRBV6-5
clone size: many
CDR3 DNA: TGTGCCAGCAGTAAGACAGGGGGCGAAGGCTACACCTTC
CDR3 protein: CASSKTGGEGYTF

D gene: -
J gene: TRBJ1-2
V gene: TRBV6-5
clone size: few
CDR3 DNA: TGTGCCAGCAGGGAGGATGGCTACACCTTC
CDR3 protein: CASREDGYTF

D gene: -
J gene: TRBJ2-5
V gene: TRBV7-2
clone size: few
CDR3 DNA: TGTGCCAGCAGCGTAACCCGGGACAACCAAGAGACCCAGTACTTC
CDR3 protein: CASSVTRDNQETQYF

D gene: -
J gene: TRBJ2-7
V gene: TRBV18
clone size: many
CDR3 DNA: TGTGCCAGCTCTCTCCGGGAGATATCCGTCAACGAGCAGTACTTC
CDR3 protein: CASSLREISVNEQYF

D gene: -
J gene: TRBJ2-1
V gene: TRBV12-3/TRBV12-4
clone size: -
CDR3 DNA: TGTGCCAGCAGTTTATTGCGAGGCGAGATCACGAATGAGCAGTTCTTC
CDR3 protein: CASSLLRGEITNEQFF

D gene: -
J gene: TRBJ2-1
V gene: TRBV3-1
clone size: many
CDR3 DNA: TGTGCCAGCAGCCAAGAAGGACTGGCTAGCGTATACAATGAGCAGTTCTTC
CDR3 protein: CASSQEGLASVYNEQFF

D gene: -
J gene: TRBJ2-7
V gene: TRBV3-1
clone size: -
CDR3 DNA: TGTGCCGGCAGCCCAACGATGGCCTACGAGCAGTACTTC
CDR3 protein: CAGSPTMAYEQYF

D gene: TRBD1
J gene: TRBJ2-5
V gene: TRBV12-5
clone size: -
CDR3 DNA: TGTGCTAGTGGTCCGGACAGGGGTGACGAGACCCAGTACTTC
CDR3 protein: CASGPDRGDETQYF

D gene: -
J gene: TRBJ2-7
V gene: TRBV28
clone size: many
CDR3 DNA: TGTGCCAGCAACCTCAGGGGATCCTACGAGCAGTACTTC
CDR3 protein: CASNLRGSYEQYF